The table lists the clone carrying this T cell receptor (beta chain) with a few counts. The antigen is unknown. Together with a sample-barcoded 5' primer, a J-beta primer mix was included in a second PCR lasting about 7 to 12 cycles. TCRdb itself ran the 5' RACE reads through MiXCR, one entry per CDR3 protein. Of around 1,000,000 distinct CDR3 sequences listed, around 27% are singletons. Trimming took off 1 base at V and 5 bases at J, with 10 bases between the two ends. The CDR3 sequence is 14 residues long. The germline V gene encodes CDR1 KGHDR and CDR2 SFDVKD. This sample is drawn from a study of blood T cells in healthy people across ages. Points from the study as a whole: Age showed a roughly linear inverse relationship with TCR beta diversity per million T cells.

These data are also associated with another study on T cells of mothers and their children. As that report states: Over 8.5 million reads per mother and roughly 3 million per child were obtained.

The receptor was derived from a girl aged 2-10 years in good health. Specimen: blood. The rearrangement joins TRBV24-1 to TRBJ2-5; D remains ambiguous. The CDR3 DNA is TGTGCCACCAGTGATTTTGGGGTGGGGGAGACCCAGTACTTC. Protein product: CATSDFGVGETQYF.